These 27 T cell receptor beta chains were sequenced from one sample in a study of blood T cell repertoires in COVID-19 (dated by TCRdb to about 2020). The library was made by the immunoSEQ multiplex PCR assay. TCRdb stores this immuneACCESS table with in-frame sequences only. Part of the clones is absent; in the studies checked, under half of the shortfall reflects unresolved V genes, and no reason is known for the rest. The sample table contains around 59,000 clones; only one count was recorded for around four fifths of them. The ten top clones hold roughly an eighth of the sample. The material sequenced was peripheral blood. Receptor source: a man at least 80 years old with acute or convalescent COVID-19.

A few counts support this clone. The chain employs TRBV5-1 and TRBJ2-7; TRBD2 agrees at 9 bases. V was clipped by 2 bases and J by 2 bases; unmatched bases: 5. This CDR3 region has 15 residues. Germline assignment: CDR1 SGHRS and CDR2 YFSETQ. In nucleotides, the CDR3 is TGCGCCAGCAGCTTTCGCGGGGGGGCCCCCTACGAGCAGTACTTC. Amino acids: CASSFRGGAPYEQYF.

The chain joins TRBV30 to TRBJ2-5; weak D call: TRBD1 (6 bases). Germline CDR1 and CDR2: GTSNPN and SVGIG (reference sequence). V lost 0 bases and J lost 5, with 10 bases in between. The CDR3 runs to 13 residues. The CDR3 spells CAWSVRQAETQYF. The CDR3 region has the DNA TGTGCCTGGAGTGTGAGACAGGCTGAGACCCAGTACTTC. Based on the CDR3 plus reference TRBV30 and TRBJ2-5, the full variable domain is SQTIHQWPATLVQPVGSPLSLECTVEGTSNPNLYWYRQAAGRGLQLLFYSVGIGQISSEVPQNLSASRPQDRQFILSSKKLLLSDSGFYLCAWSVRQAETQYFGPGTRLLVL.

The genes are TRBV5-8 and TRBJ1-1; D unclear. Deletions cut 3 bases from V and 3 bases from J, with 9 bases between. Germline loops: CDR1 SGHTS, CDR2 YDEGEE. This CDR3 spans 13 amino acids. The CDR3 loop is CASSSAGYTEAFF. Here the CDR3 DNA reads TGTGCCAGCAGCTCCGCGGGATACACTGAAGCTTTCTTT.

The chain links TRBV2 to TRBJ2-2; 14 nucleotides match TRBD2. Germline assignment: CDR1 SNHLY and CDR2 FYNNEI. CDR3 length: 16 residues. Unmatched junction bases numbered 7, after V lost 6 bases and J lost 7 bases. CDR3 DNA: TGTGCCAGCAGCCTTAAGACTAGCGGGAGGGGCGGGGAGCTGTTTTTT. This translates into CASSLKTSGRGGELFF.

Points on this clone: In the same sample, other DNA sequences code for this CDR3. The rearrangement uses TRBV7-9 and TRBJ1-2; tentatively, D is TRBD1 (5 bases). The V and J ends lost 2 bases and 6 bases respectively, with 16 bases between them. The germline CDR1 and CDR2 sequences are SEHNR and FQNEAQ (reference sequence). This CDR3 spans 15 amino acids. The CDR3 nucleotides are TGTGCCAGCAGCTTATCGGTCGGGGGGGGAGATGGCTACACCTTC. It specifies CASSLSVGGGDGYTF.

This sequence joins TRBV7-9 and TRBJ2-6; possibly TRBD2 for D (6 bases). V was trimmed by 6 bases and J by 5 bases, leaving 14 bases between them. This CDR3 comprises 15 residues. The germline gives CDR1 SEHNR, CDR2 FQNEAQ (reference sequence). CDR3 in DNA: TGTGCCAGCAGGCGAGGGGAGGTTTGGGCCAACGTCCTGACTTTC. Translating it yields CASRRGEVWANVLTF.

The chain links TRBV27 to TRBJ1-2; 11 bases are a match to TRBD1. V dropped 6 bases and J dropped 7; count of bases not matched to a gene: 22. The CDR3 is made up of 19 amino acids. CDR1 and CDR2 (germline): MNHEY, SMNVEV (reference sequence). Written as DNA, the CDR3 is TGTGCCAGCAGCGGCTTTTTAGGACAGGGGGCGCAAAGACGGGGTGGCTACACCTTC. It specifies CASSGFLGQGAQRRGGYTF.

The chain uses TRBV10-2 and TRBJ2-5; 10 positions match TRBD2. The CDR3 contains 15 residues. Germline CDR1 WSHSY, CDR2 SAAADI. Unmatched junction bases numbered 5, after V lost 0 bases and J lost 7 bases. CDR3 in DNA: TGCGCCAGCAGTGAGTCACCTAGCGGGAGAGGGACCCAGTACTTC. It yields the protein CASSESPSGRGTQYF.

The genes are TRBV29-1 and TRBJ1-2; 8 nucleotides agree with TRBD1. Germline-derived CDR1 and CDR2 are SQVTM and ANQGSEA. The CDR3 has 11 residues. The junction had 2 bases not matched to a gene; V was cut back by 7 bases and J by 4 bases. The CDR3 sequence: CSAGQAYGYTF. The CDR3 bases are TGCAGCGCGGGACAGGCCTATGGCTACACCTTC.

The V gene is TRBV6-1, the J gene TRBJ1-1; TRBD1 might be the D (6 bases). CDR1 is MNHNS and CDR2 is SASEGT in the germline V gene. V lost 3 bases, J lost 0 bases, and 8 bases lay in between. The CDR3 totals 14 residues. CDR3 in amino acids: CASSDGQLNTEAFF. CDR3 nucleotide sequence: TGTGCCAGCAGTGACGGACAGCTGAACACTGAAGCTTTCTTT.

The rearrangement links TRBV18 to TRBJ2-1; a possible D gene is TRBD2 (5 bases). Germline V gene sequence: CDR1 KGHSH, CDR2 LQKENI. This CDR3 region has 12 residues. The V gene lost 3 bases and the J gene lost 10 bases, with 10 bases spanning the gap. CDR3 in DNA: TGTGCCAGCTCACCTCCCGGGGAGGAGCAGTTCTTC. Translation: CASSPPGEEQFF.

This clone was counted a few times. The chain links TRBV29-1 to TRBJ2-5, with a possible D match to TRBD2 (5 bases). The V gene lost 1 base and the J gene lost 5 bases, with 8 bases spanning the gap. The CDR3 totals 12 residues. Germline assignment: CDR1 SQVTM and CDR2 ANQGSEA. The CDR3 DNA sequence: TGCAGCGTTGAAGCGGGAACGGAGACCCAGTACTTC. This encodes CSVEAGTETQYF.

This clone has more than one count but fewer than ten. The chain is built from TRBV2 and TRBJ1-4; no firm D call. The germline V and J ends were trimmed by 3 bases and 5 bases, with 13 bases remaining between them. The CDR3 sequence is 15 residues long. Germline-derived CDR1 and CDR2 are SNHLY and FYNNEI. CDR3 in amino acids: CASSDRRQNNEKLFF. The CDR3 DNA reads as TGTGCCAGCAGTGACAGGCGCCAGAACAATGAAAAACTGTTTTTT.

This clone was detected only once. This rearrangement joins TRBV6-1 to TRBJ2-2, with TRBD1 matching 12 bases. Germline values: CDR1 MNHNS, CDR2 SASEGT. V shed 4 bases and J 4 bases; nucleotides not matched to a gene: 4. This CDR3 has 16 amino acids. The DNA of the CDR3 is TGTGCCAGCAGTGTGGGACAGGGGGCCTCCACCGGGGAGCTGTTTTTT. The encoded protein is CASSVGQGASTGELFF.

This clone was recorded once. The J gene is TRBJ2-2, the V gene TRBV6-1; a weak D match, TRBD1 (6 bases). CDR1 is MNHNS, CDR2 SASEGT, per germline. The CDR3 loop spans 15 amino acids. The V end lost 2 bases, the J end lost 4 bases, and 11 bases lay between the germline ends. The CDR3 bases are TGTGCCAGCAGTGAAACAGGGCACGGCACCGGGGAGCTGTTTTTT. Amino acid sequence: CASSETGHGTGELFF.

The chain carries TRBV11-2 and TRBJ2-3; a weak D match, TRBD2 (5 bases). Looked up from germline, CDR1 is SGHAT and CDR2 is FQNNGV. The CDR3 length is 12 residues. Trimming stripped 5 bases from V and 8 bases from J, with 11 bases between. In DNA, the CDR3 is TGTGCCAGCAGCCTCGAACGGGGTACGCAGTATTTT. Translation: CASSLERGTQYF.

The DNA for the CDR3 is TGTGCCAGCAGCCGCCAGACAGTCTCGGGAAACACCATATATTTT. This translates into CASSRQTVSGNTIYF. This chain links TRBV11-2 with TRBJ1-3; TRBD1 might be the D (5 bases). V was shortened by 5 bases and J by 4 bases, with 15 bases between the two germline ends. Germline V lookup: CDR1 SGHAT, CDR2 FQNNGV. The CDR3 spans 15 residues. Complete variable domain (other parts from reference TRBV11-2 and TRBJ1-3): EAGVAQSPRYKIIEKRQSVAFWCNPISGHATLYWYQQILGQGPKLLIQFQNNGVVDDSQLPKDRFSAERLKGVDSTLKIQPAKLEDSAVYLCASSRQTVSGNTIYFGEGSWLTVV.

The sample holds one count of this clone. The chain recombines TRBV28 with TRBJ2-3; the match to TRBD1 covers 7 bases. Germline CDR1 is MDHEN and CDR2 is SYDVKM. CDR3 length: 16 residues. Trimming took 5 bases from V and 1 from J; bases not matched to a gene: 9. The CDR3 here is CASSTPTGSGTDTQYF. Written as DNA, the CDR3 is TGTGCCAGCAGTACTCCGACAGGGTCAGGCACAGATACGCAGTATTTT.

The genes are TRBV6-5 and TRBJ1-6; a weak D match, TRBD1 (6 bases). Trimming took off 6 bases at V and 10 bases at J, with 13 bases between the two ends. This CDR3 region has 13 residues. The germline V gene encodes CDR1 MNHEY and CDR2 SVGAGI. CDR3 sequence (DNA): TGTGCCAGCAGCTACGACAGGATGTCACCCCTCCACTTT. Its protein product is CASSYDRMSPLHF.

The chain is built from TRBV6-1 and TRBJ1-5; no clear D gene. The V end was cut by 1 base, the J end by 5 bases, with 6 bases between. The CDR3 contains 13 residues. The germline gives CDR1 MNHNS, CDR2 SASEGT. The DNA of the CDR3 is TGTGCCAGCAGTGAAGTGCGGGATCAGCCCCAGCATTTT. Protein sequence: CASSEVRDQPQHF.

The rearrangement joins TRBV11-2 to TRBJ2-5; TRBD1 matches 7 bases. V was clipped by 1 base and J by 0 bases; unmatched bases: 5. Germline-derived CDR1 and CDR2 are SGHAT and FQNNGV. The CDR3 is 16 residues long. DNA for the CDR3: TGTGCCAGCAGCTTAGGTTTAGGGACAGACCAAGAGACCCAGTACTTC. Its protein is CASSLGLGTDQETQYF.

The chain uses TRBV19 and TRBJ1-6, with 10 bases lining up with TRBD1. CDR3 length equals 15 residues. V lost 3 bases to trimming and J lost 4 bases; unmatched junction nucleotides: 0. CDR1 is LNHDA and CDR2 is SQIVND in the germline V gene (reference sequence). CDR3 sequence reads: CASSMGQGYNSPLHF. CDR3 nucleotide sequence: TGTGCCAGTAGTATGGGACAGGGGTATAATTCACCCCTCCACTTT.

The CDR3 sequence is CSATDSNEQFF. For the CDR3, the DNA is TGCAGTGCTACTGACAGCAATGAGCAGTTCTTC. The rearrangement links TRBV20-1 to TRBJ2-1; D perhaps matches TRBD1 (5 bases). Deletions cut 4 bases from V and 6 bases from J, with 7 bases between. Germline CDR1 reads DFQATT; CDR2 reads SNEGSKA (reference sequence). This CDR3 has 11 amino acids.

The chain uses TRBV19 and TRBJ1-2; a weak D match, TRBD1 (6 bases). The CDR3 loop spans 15 amino acids. The V and J ends lost 0 bases and 5 bases respectively, with 13 bases between them. CDR1 is LNHDA and CDR2 is SQIVND in the germline V gene (reference sequence). The CDR3 coding sequence is TGTGCCAGTAGTATAGAAGAGGACAGTAGTTATGGCTACACCTTC. This sequence encodes CASSIEEDSSYGYTF. Combining the CDR3 with reference TRBV19 and TRBJ1-2 gives the whole variable domain DGGITQSPKYLFRKEGQNVTLSCEQNLNHDAMYWYRQDPGQGLRLIYYSQIVNDFQKGDIAEGYSVSREKKESFPLTVTSAQKNPTAFYLCASSIEEDSSYGYTFGSGTRLTVV.

The chain has TRBV7-9 and TRBJ2-1, with 7 bases fitting TRBD1. The CDR3 length is 12 residues. V was clipped by 7 bases and J by 9 bases; unmatched bases: 6. Germline CDR1 reads SEHNR; CDR2 reads FQNEAQ (reference sequence). CDR3 in amino acids: CASIESGGEQFF. In DNA form, the CDR3 reads TGTGCCAGCATCGAATCAGGGGGTGAGCAGTTCTTC. The entire variable domain, with the rest obtained from reference TRBV7-9 and TRBJ2-1, is as follows: DTGVSQNPRHKITKRGQNVTFRCDPISEHNRLYWYRQTLGQGPEFLTYFQNEAQLEKSRLLSDRFSAERPKGSFSTLEIQRTEQGDSAMYLCASIESGGEQFFGPGTRLTVL.

The V and J genes are TRBV19 and TRBJ1-1, with 9 bases aligning to TRBD1. The junction had 4 bases not matched to a gene; V was cut back by 6 bases and J by 5 bases. In germline, CDR1 is LNHDA, CDR2 SQIVND (reference sequence). The CDR3 runs to 13 residues. The CDR3 sequence is CASSYRGRTEAFF. CDR3 sequence (DNA): TGTGCCAGTAGCTACAGGGGGCGGACTGAAGCTTTCTTT.

V gene TRBV19 combines with J gene TRBJ1-2; TRBD1 is a possible D gene (5 bases). CDR3 length: 14 residues. Germline assignment: CDR1 LNHDA and CDR2 SQIVND (reference sequence). The V end was cut by 10 bases, the J end by 8 bases, with 23 bases between. The CDR3 DNA sequence: TGTGCCACGACCCCGGCGGGGGTTCAGCGGGGCTACACCTTC. Its protein product is CATTPAGVQRGYTF.